Listed here are 12 T cell receptor beta chains from one sample, sequenced in a study of blood T cells in healthy people across ages. A second PCR of 7 to 11 cycles used a sample-barcoded 5' primer and a J-beta primer mix. From the 5' RACE reads, TCRdb called clonotypes with MiXCR, one entry per CDR3 protein. Among 600,000 to 900,000 distinct CDR3 sequences listed, around 25% were seen once. The same sample was also used in a study of T cells of mothers and their children.

The sample consisted of blood. Receptors originate from a boy aged 5 to 17 in good health.

This chain joins TRBV11-2 and TRBJ2-2; D may be TRBD1 (5 bases). The germline CDR1 and CDR2 sequences are SGHAT and FQNNGV. The CDR3 runs to 16 residues. The V end lost 5 bases, the J end lost 9 bases, and 22 bases lay between the germline ends. CDR3 sequence (DNA): TGTGCCAGCAGCCCTCTAAGTGGGCGGTGGGGCCGGGAGCTGTTTTTT. Encoded protein: CASSPLSGRWGRELFF.

This clonotype was detected a few times. This chain connects TRBV13 to TRBJ2-1; D is perhaps TRBD2 (7 bases). Germline CDR1 is PRHDT and CDR2 is FYEKMQ (reference sequence). The V end was cut by 5 bases, the J end by 1 base, with 18 bases between. The CDR3 runs 17 residues. This chain's CDR3 is CASSLDRGAGSYNEQFF. The CDR3 region has the DNA TGTGCCAGCAGCCTGGACCGGGGGGCCGGTTCCTACAATGAGCAGTTCTTC.

The chain joins TRBV30 to TRBJ2-4; D unclear. Germline CDR1 reads GTSNPN; CDR2 reads SVGIG (reference sequence). The CDR3 totals 15 residues. With 0 bases removed from V and 2 bases from J, the gap between germline ends came to 11 bases. The CDR3 sequence is CAWSVPGPTKNIQYF. DNA of the CDR3: TGTGCCTGGAGTGTACCCGGGCCTACCAAAAACATTCAGTACTTC. Variable domain in full (rest from reference TRBV30 and TRBJ2-4): SQTIHQWPATLVQPVGSPLSLECTVEGTSNPNLYWYRQAAGRGLQLLFYSVGIGQISSEVPQNLSASRPQDRQFILSSKKLLLSDSGFYLCAWSVPGPTKNIQYFGAGTRLSVL.

The CDR3 region is CSVEDPTSGEQYF. CDR3 nucleotide sequence: TGCAGCGTTGAAGATCCAACTAGCGGCGAGCAGTACTTC. The V gene is TRBV29-1, the J gene TRBJ2-7, with 8 bases that match TRBD2. This CDR3 is built from 13 residues. V gave up 0 bases and J gave up 6 bases; unmatched junction bases: 4. CDR1 is SQVTM and CDR2 is ANQGSEA in the germline V gene.

On this clonotype itself: This likely comes from a read error, as the CDR3 has no conserved phenylalanine or tryptophan at its end. The chain is built from TRBV6-5 and TRBJ2-7; TRBD1 agrees at 7 bases. The CDR3 is made up of 14 amino acids. V shed 5 bases, J shed 0 bases, and the junction held 4 bases outside the gene matches. Looked up from germline, CDR1 is MNHEY and CDR2 is SVGAGI. The CDR3 DNA sequence: TGTGCCAGCAGTCTCCGACAGGGCTCCTACGAGCAGTACCTC. Its protein product is CASSLRQGSYEQYL.

This sequence joins TRBV3-1 and TRBJ1-6, with D maybe TRBD1 (6 bases). Germline CDR1 LGHDT, CDR2 YNNKEL (reference sequence). V was shortened by 4 bases and J by 10 bases, with 11 bases between the two germline ends. This CDR3 spans 13 amino acids. The CDR3 sequence: CASSPGHNSPLHF. Written as DNA, the CDR3 is TGTGCCAGCAGCCCGGGACACAACTCACCCCTCCACTTT.

V is TRBV20-1 and J is TRBJ1-3; a weak D match, TRBD1 (5 bases). V lost 1 base and J 2 bases, leaving 9 bases between the germline ends. The germline gives CDR1 DFQATT, CDR2 SNEGSKA (reference sequence). The CDR3 covers 14 residues. Here the CDR3 reads CSARATGAGNTIYF. The CDR3 DNA reads as TGCAGTGCTAGAGCAACAGGCGCTGGAAACACCATATATTTT.

This sequence joins TRBV5-1 and TRBJ1-5, with TRBD1 identical over 10 bases. The V gene's germline CDR1 is SGHRS and CDR2 YFSETQ. Trimming cost V 1 base and J 4 bases; bases outside gene matches: 2. This CDR3 contains 15 residues. The CDR3 sequence: CASSLSGQGNQPQHF. The CDR3 coding sequence is TGCGCCAGCAGCTTGTCGGGACAGGGGAATCAGCCCCAGCATTTT.

The V gene is TRBV7-3, the J gene TRBJ2-7; D is ambiguous. This CDR3 region has 13 residues. V shed 1 base and J shed 7 bases, with 11 bases lying between them. CDR1 is SGHTA, CDR2 FQGTGA, per germline. CDR3: CASSLIRAGEQYF. The CDR3 DNA reads TGTGCCAGCAGCTTAATTAGGGCCGGGGAGCAGTACTTC.

V gene TRBV5-5 combines with J gene TRBJ2-4; D uncertain. The V end lost 4 bases, the J end lost 1 base, and 9 bases lay between the germline ends. The V gene's germline CDR1 is SGHKS and CDR2 YYEKEE (reference sequence). The CDR3 is 14 residues long. This chain's CDR3 is CASSLLVAKNIQYF. As DNA, the CDR3 is TGTGCCAGCAGCCTTCTGGTGGCCAAAAACATTCAGTACTTC.

The chain recombines TRBV18 with TRBJ1-5, with D possibly being TRBD1 (5 bases). CDR1 and CDR2 from the germline V gene are KGHSH and LQKENI. Trimming stripped 3 bases from V and 4 bases from J, with 16 bases between. This CDR3 has 16 residues. The CDR3 DNA sequence: TGTGCCAGCTCACCGGTCGGGGGAAGGGCTAATCAGCCCCAGCATTTT. Its protein product is CASSPVGGRANQPQHF.

The chain joins TRBV18 to TRBJ1-1, with D possibly matching TRBD1 (6 bases). V was shortened by 3 bases and J by 6 bases, with 14 bases between the two germline ends. Germline CDR1 reads KGHSH; CDR2 reads LQKENI. CDR3 length: 14 residues. CDR3 nucleotides: TGTGCCAGCTCACCTAACGAGGGGGACTCTGAAGCTTTCTTT. Translation gives CASSPNEGDSEAFF.